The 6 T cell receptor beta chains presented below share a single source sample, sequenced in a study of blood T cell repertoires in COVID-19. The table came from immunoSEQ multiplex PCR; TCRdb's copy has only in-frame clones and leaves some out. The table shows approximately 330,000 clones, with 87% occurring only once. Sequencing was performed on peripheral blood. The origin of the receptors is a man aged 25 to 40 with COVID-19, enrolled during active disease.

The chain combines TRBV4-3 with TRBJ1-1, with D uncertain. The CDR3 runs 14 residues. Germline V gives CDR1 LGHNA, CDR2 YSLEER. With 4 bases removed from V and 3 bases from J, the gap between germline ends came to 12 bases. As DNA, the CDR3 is TGCGCCAGCAGCCCCTTCGTCCAGGACACTGAAGCTTTCTTT. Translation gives CASSPFVQDTEAFF.

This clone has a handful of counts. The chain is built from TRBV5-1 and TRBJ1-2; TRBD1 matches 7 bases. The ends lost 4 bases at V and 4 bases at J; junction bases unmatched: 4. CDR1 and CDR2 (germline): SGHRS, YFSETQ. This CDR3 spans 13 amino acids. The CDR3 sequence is CASSQDRVYGYTF. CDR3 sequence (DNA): TGCGCCAGCAGCCAAGACAGGGTCTATGGCTACACCTTC.

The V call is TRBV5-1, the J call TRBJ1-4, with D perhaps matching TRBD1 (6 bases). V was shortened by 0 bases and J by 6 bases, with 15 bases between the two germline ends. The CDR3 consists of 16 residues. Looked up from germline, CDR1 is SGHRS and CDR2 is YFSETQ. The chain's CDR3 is CASSLETGTRHEKLFF. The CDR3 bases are TGCGCCAGCAGCTTGGAGACCGGGACAAGGCATGAAAAACTGTTTTTT. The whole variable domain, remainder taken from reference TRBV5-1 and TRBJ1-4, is KAGVTQTPRYLIKTRGQQVTLSCSPISGHRSVSWYQQTPGQGLQFLFEYFSETQRNKGNFPGRFSGRQFSNSRSEMNVSTLELGDSALYLCASSLETGTRHEKLFFGSGTQLSVL.

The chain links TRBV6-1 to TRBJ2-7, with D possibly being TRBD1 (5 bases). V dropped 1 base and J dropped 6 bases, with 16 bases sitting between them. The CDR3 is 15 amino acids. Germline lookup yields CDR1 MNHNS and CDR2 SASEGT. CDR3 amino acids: CASSEGGRVSIEQYF. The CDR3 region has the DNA TGTGCCAGCAGTGAAGGTGGCAGGGTCTCTATCGAGCAGTACTTC.

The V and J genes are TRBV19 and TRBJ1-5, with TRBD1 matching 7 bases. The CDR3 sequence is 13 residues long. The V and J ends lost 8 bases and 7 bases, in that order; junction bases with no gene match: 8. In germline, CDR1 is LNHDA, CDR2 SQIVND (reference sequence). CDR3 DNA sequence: TGTGCCAGTGCCGGACAGGCAGGGCAGCCCCAGCATTTT. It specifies CASAGQAGQPQHF.

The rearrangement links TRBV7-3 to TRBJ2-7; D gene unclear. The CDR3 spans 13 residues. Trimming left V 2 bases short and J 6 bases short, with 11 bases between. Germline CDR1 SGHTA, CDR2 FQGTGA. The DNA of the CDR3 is TGTGCCAGCAGCTTATTATTACGCAGCGAGCAGTACTTC. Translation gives CASSLLLRSEQYF.